These 17 T cell receptor beta chains came from one sample sequenced in a study of blood T cell repertoires in COVID-19. TCRdb's table, derived via immunoSEQ multiplex PCR, lists solely in-frame clones and lacks some. The sample has 110,000 to 150,000 clones, roughly 88% seen once; the top ten hold less than 2%. Input material: peripheral blood. The receptors shown here come from a man between 65 and 80 years old with acute or convalescent COVID-19.

The rearrangement joins TRBV3-1 (or the pseudogene TRBV3-2) to TRBJ2-7, with a possible D match to TRBD2 (6 bases). V dropped 4 bases and J dropped 6 bases, with 13 bases sitting between them. The length of the CDR3 is 13 residues. Germline CDR1 LGHDT, CDR2 YNNKEL (reference sequence). CDR3 nucleotides: TGTGCCAGCAGCCTGAGCGGGCCGGGCGAGCAGTACTTC. This codes for CASSLSGPGEQYF.

This clone was detected a few times. The chain joins TRBV6-6 to TRBJ2-7; possible D gene TRBD2, 6 bases. Trimming left V 6 bases short and J 3 bases short, with 15 bases between. The CDR3 loop spans 14 amino acids. The germline V gene has CDR1 MNHNY and CDR2 SVGAGI (reference sequence). The CDR3: CASSPGVGGYEQYF. CDR3 sequence (DNA): TGTGCCAGCAGCCCCGGGGTGGGGGGCTACGAGCAGTACTTC.

The rearrangement joins TRBV5-1 to TRBJ1-4; tentative D call: TRBD1 (5 bases). V lost 8 bases to trimming and J lost 2 bases, with 10 bases between them. The CDR3 is 13 amino acids. Germline lookup yields CDR1 SGHRS and CDR2 YFSETQ. CDR3 sequence reads: CASLRGTNEKLFF. As DNA, the CDR3 is TGCGCCAGTTTGCGGGGGACTAATGAAAAACTGTTTTTT.

V usage is TRBV27 and J usage is TRBJ1-1; D might be TRBD1 (6 bases). Germline values: CDR1 MNHEY, CDR2 SMNVEV (reference sequence). The CDR3 is 15 amino acids. Trimming left V 5 bases short and J 2 bases short, with 15 bases between. Here the CDR3 DNA reads TGTGCCAGCAGTCCCGGGGGAGGGGGTAACACTGAAGCTTTCTTT. It is translated as CASSPGGGGNTEAFF.

The CDR3 here is CASCLFGEQYF. CDR3 nucleotide sequence: TGTGCCAGCTGCCTTTTCGGCGAGCAGTACTTC. The genes are TRBV6-5 and TRBJ2-7; D call uncertain. V was cut by 8 bases and J by 6 bases, with 11 bases left in between. The CDR3 is made up of 11 amino acids. In germline, CDR1 is MNHEY, CDR2 SVGAGI.

This chain uses TRBV4-1 with TRBJ1-5, with 7 positions matching TRBD1. Germline values: CDR1 MGHRA, CDR2 YSYEKL. V trimming: 1 base; J trimming: 7 bases; junction bases outside the gene matches: 13. CDR3 length: 17 amino acids. CDR3 residues: CASSQGLARGVSQPQHF. The CDR3 DNA is TGCGCCAGCAGCCAAGGATTGGCCAGGGGGGTCTCCCAGCCCCAGCATTTT.

This clone has more than one count but fewer than ten. The gene calls are TRBV6-5 and TRBJ2-5; 7 bases map to TRBD1. The CDR3 contains 15 residues. The germline CDR1 and CDR2 sequences are MNHEY and SVGAGI. V was clipped by 6 bases and J by 5 bases; unmatched bases: 12. This CDR3 is CASSKDRVSGETQYF. The DNA of the CDR3 is TGTGCCAGCAGCAAAGACAGGGTTTCGGGGGAGACCCAGTACTTC.

The rearrangement uses TRBV18 and TRBJ2-1; D unresolved. Trimming stripped 1 base from V and 5 bases from J, with 3 bases between. Germline lookup yields CDR1 KGHSH and CDR2 LQKENI. There are 12 residues in the CDR3. The CDR3 sequence is CASSPLNNEQFF. CDR3 DNA: TGTGCCAGCTCACCACTAAACAATGAGCAGTTCTTC.

A few counts support this clone. Other DNA sequences within the sample encode an identical CDR3. The CDR3 region is CASSLGGAGELFF. The DNA for the CDR3 is TGTGCCAGCAGCTTAGGGGGAGCCGGGGAGCTGTTTTTT. The chain recombines TRBV11-2 with TRBJ2-2; D might be TRBD2 (5 bases). Trimming took off 1 base at V and 6 bases at J, with 6 bases between the two ends. Germline V gene lookup returns CDR1 SGHAT and CDR2 FQNNGV. This CDR3 comprises 13 residues.

This clone was observed once. V usage is TRBV9 and J usage is TRBJ1-2, with D maybe TRBD1 (6 bases). Germline CDR1 and CDR2: SGDLS and YYNGEE. The CDR3 covers 14 residues. Trimming took off 3 bases at V and 0 bases at J, with 9 bases between the two ends. The CDR3 protein is CASSAGVSNYGYTF. CDR3 nucleotide sequence: TGTGCCAGCAGCGCAGGGGTCTCTAACTATGGCTACACCTTC.

The rearrangement joins TRBV5-1 to TRBJ2-7; 11 bases match TRBD1. Losses at the gene ends were 4 bases for V and 5 bases for J; bases not matched to a gene: 2. This CDR3 contains 13 residues. Germline CDR1 is SGHRS and CDR2 is YFSETQ. The CDR3 loop reads CASSVGQGDEQYF. Here the CDR3 DNA reads TGCGCCAGCAGCGTGGGACAGGGGGACGAGCAGTACTTC.

The gene calls are TRBV11-1 and TRBJ2-6, with a possible D match to TRBD1 (5 bases). Trimming removed 0 bases from V and 0 bases from J, with 12 bases in between. The CDR3 runs to 18 residues. The germline gives CDR1 SGHAT, CDR2 FQDESV (reference sequence). CDR3 coding DNA: TGTGCCAGCAGCTTAGCTTTACAGGCCTCCTCTGGGGCCAACGTCCTGACTTTC. This gives the protein CASSLALQASSGANVLTF.

Only a few counts were recorded for this clone. This chain joins TRBV5-1 and TRBJ2-7; 12 bases match TRBD1. Losses at the gene ends were 4 bases for V and 9 bases for J; bases not matched to a gene: 11. CDR3 size: 15 residues. CDR1 and CDR2 from the germline V gene are SGHRS and YFSETQ. CDR3 in amino acids: CASSPGTGGNDGQYF. CDR3 nucleotide sequence: TGCGCCAGCAGCCCCGGGACAGGGGGCAACGACGGGCAGTACTTC.

About this clone: Other nucleotide sequences in the sample specify the same CDR3. In DNA, the CDR3 is TGTGCCAGCTCACCAGGACTAGCGGGAGGGACAGATACGCAGTATTTT. This sequence encodes CASSPGLAGGTDTQYF. The chain is built from TRBV18 and TRBJ2-3; 15 bases agree with TRBD2. This CDR3 comprises 16 residues. CDR1 and CDR2 from the germline V gene are KGHSH and LQKENI. After removal of 2 bases from V and 3 bases from J, the junction contained 0 bases not matched to a gene.

This clone has just one count. This sequence joins TRBV27 and TRBJ2-7; TRBD1 agrees at 7 bases. Looked up from germline, CDR1 is MNHEY and CDR2 is SMNVEV (reference sequence). V shed 3 bases, J shed 3 bases, and the junction held 5 bases outside the gene matches. The CDR3 has 14 amino acids. The CDR3 nucleotides read TGTGCCAGCAGTTTCTACCGGGACAGCTACGAGCAGTACTTC. As protein: CASSFYRDSYEQYF.

This chain links TRBV28 with TRBJ1-5, with 9 bases fitting TRBD1. CDR3 length: 15 amino acids. Germline V gives CDR1 MDHEN, CDR2 SYDVKM. The trim removed 5 bases at V and 8 bases at J, leaving 10 bases unmatched. The CDR3 reads CASSADAGQGEPQHF. The CDR3 DNA is TGTGCCAGCAGTGCCGATGCGGGACAGGGAGAGCCCCAGCATTTT.

The chain combines TRBV5-4 with TRBJ2-1; 15 bases line up with TRBD2. Trimming removed 3 bases from V and 4 bases from J; junction bases left unmatched: 5. This CDR3 is built from 17 residues. The germline V gene has CDR1 SGHNT and CDR2 YYREEE (reference sequence). The CDR3 nucleotides are TGTGCCAGCAGCTCGGGACTAGCGGGGGGAACTTACAATGAGCAGTTCTTC. It is translated as CASSSGLAGGTYNEQFF.